Following are 20 T cell receptor beta chains from one sample sequenced in a study of CD8+CD57+ T cells in acquired aplastic anemia. The template used for profiling TCR beta VDJ and CDR3 was genomic DNA. MiXCR, applied by TCRdb to the reads, yields one record per CDR3 protein. The sample lists around 290,000 distinct CDR3 sequences, around three fifths occurring once. An expansion of CD8+CD57+ cells by flow cytometry had been shown in patients chosen for sequencing. The material sequenced was sorted CD4+, CD8+, or CD8+CD57+ T cells (not recorded which) from PBMCs. These receptors originate from a human donor with aplastic anemia.

There are a few counts of this clonotype. This sequence joins TRBV14 and TRBJ1-1; D is perhaps TRBD1 (5 bases). CDR1 is SGHDN, CDR2 FVKESK, per germline. The V end was cut by 0 bases, the J end by 3 bases, with 11 bases between. There are 15 residues in the CDR3. Here the CDR3 DNA reads TGTGCCAGCAGCCAAGATGGACACTGGGACACTGAAGCTTTCTTT. Its translation is CASSQDGHWDTEAFF.

The table lists this clonotype with a count of one. The gene calls are TRBV20-1 and TRBJ2-1; TRBD1 agrees at 7 bases. The CDR3 has 12 residues. Germline-derived CDR1 and CDR2 are DFQATT and SNEGSKA (reference sequence). The V gene end was trimmed by 6 bases and the J gene end by 8 bases; junction bases not matched to a gene: 7. The CDR3 reads CSATDREHEQFF. CDR3 DNA: TGCAGTGCGACCGACAGGGAGCATGAGCAGTTCTTC.

A word on this clonotype: Mismatch with germline at one junction end may stem from a read error. V is TRBV6-1 and J is TRBJ1-1; TRBD1 matches 9 bases. This CDR3 contains 12 residues. Germline V gene lookup returns CDR1 MNHNS and CDR2 SASEGT. Written as DNA, the CDR3 is TGTGCCAGCAGGGGACAGGGACCTGATGCTTTCTTT. Encoded protein: CASRGQGPDAFF.

As to this clonotype: This may be a read error: a much more frequent sequence differs by one nucleotide. The chain employs TRBV6-5 and TRBJ2-1; 15 nucleotides align to TRBD2. CDR1 is MNHEY, CDR2 SVGAGI, per germline. The CDR3 loop spans 16 amino acids. CDR3 loop: CASSRRTSGRGDEQLF. The CDR3 DNA is TGTGCCAGCAGCCGCAGGACTAGCGGGAGGGGGGATGAGCAGCTCTTC.

This clonotype was picked up many times. The chain uses TRBV12-3 or TRBV12-4 and TRBJ1-3, with D possibly TRBD1 on 6 matching bases. Trimming pared 4 bases from V and 2 bases from J, leaving 12 bases between. This CDR3 contains 15 residues. This chain's CDR3 is CASSSWGAPGNTIYF. CDR3 bases: TGTGCCAGCAGTTCCTGGGGGGCGCCTGGAAACACCATATATTTT.

The chain has TRBV20-1 and TRBJ2-2; 8 nucleotides line up with TRBD1. This CDR3 has 13 residues. The V and J ends lost 5 bases and 4 bases, in that order; junction bases with no gene match: 3. The germline CDR1 and CDR2 sequences are DFQATT and SNEGSKA (reference sequence). The CDR3 is CSAFRGPTGELFF. CDR3 DNA: TGCAGTGCTTTCAGGGGGCCCACCGGGGAGCTGTTTTTT.

The sample holds many counts of this clonotype. The chain is built from TRBV7-9 and TRBJ2-7; D unresolved. Between the trimmed V and J ends, which lost 6 bases and 2 bases, there was a span of 11 bases. Germline CDR1 and CDR2: SEHNR and FQNEAQ (reference sequence). The CDR3 spans 13 residues. Here the CDR3 DNA reads TGTGCCAGCAGAGAAGACACGGCCTACGAGCAGTACTTC. It is translated as CASREDTAYEQYF. Using reference TRBV7-9 and TRBJ2-7 for the parts outside the CDR3, the full variable domain is DTGVSQNPRHKITKRGQNVTFRCDPISEHNRLYWYRQTLGQGPEFLTYFQNEAQLEKSRLLSDRFSAERPKGSFSTLEIQRTEQGDSAMYLCASREDTAYEQYFGPGTRLTVT.

DNA of the CDR3: TGTGCCAGCACCCCTGACGGGCTAGAGACCCAGTACTTC. It yields the protein CASTPDGLETQYF. The chain couples TRBV2 to TRBJ2-5; D is ambiguous. Trimming took off 7 bases at V and 4 bases at J, with 13 bases between the two ends. The V gene's germline CDR1 is SNHLY and CDR2 FYNNEI. The CDR3 runs to 13 residues.

The CDR3 loop reads CASSEAGGGGGGSLHF. The CDR3 DNA follows: TGTGCCAGCAGTGAAGCGGGGGGGGGGGGTGGGGGATCCCTCCACTTT. The chain is built from TRBV2 and TRBJ1-6; a possible D gene is TRBD1 (5 bases). Germline CDR1 SNHLY, CDR2 FYNNEI. The V gene lost 0 bases and the J gene lost 14 bases, with 20 bases spanning the gap. This CDR3 comprises 16 residues.

The chain carries TRBV7-9 and TRBJ1-2; tentative D call: TRBD1 (6 bases). The CDR3 is 16 amino acids. V dropped 1 base and J dropped 8 bases, with 20 bases sitting between them. Germline CDR1 and CDR2: SEHNR and FQNEAQ (reference sequence). CDR3 amino acids: CASSLGPGQSLWGYTF. The DNA of the CDR3 is TGTGCCAGCAGCTTAGGACCCGGACAGTCTTTATGGGGCTACACCTTC. The entire variable domain, with the rest obtained from reference TRBV7-9 and TRBJ1-2, is as follows: DTGVSQNPRHKITKRGQNVTFRCDPISEHNRLYWYRQTLGQGPEFLTYFQNEAQLEKSRLLSDRFSAERPKGSFSTLEIQRTEQGDSAMYLCASSLGPGQSLWGYTFGSGTRLTVV.

This chain joins TRBV10-3 and TRBJ2-5; the match to TRBD2 covers 11 bases. With 2 bases clipped from V and 4 bases from J, the junction kept 6 bases outside the gene matches. The CDR3 runs 16 residues. Germline assignment: CDR1 ENHRY and CDR2 SYGVKD. The CDR3 bases are TGTGCCATCAGTGAGGAAACTAGCGGGGGAGGAGAGACCCAGTACTTC. Amino acid sequence: CAISEETSGGGETQYF.

The CDR3 region is CASSLEGSRANYGYTF. For the CDR3, the DNA is TGTGCCAGCAGCTTAGAAGGGTCCAGGGCCAACTATGGCTACACCTTC. V is TRBV7-9 and J is TRBJ1-2; tentative D call: TRBD1 (5 bases). V lost 1 base and J 2 bases, leaving 14 bases between the germline ends. Germline lookup yields CDR1 SEHNR and CDR2 FQNEAQ (reference sequence). The CDR3 contains 16 residues. Full variable domain (remainder filled in from reference TRBV7-9 and TRBJ1-2): DTGVSQNPRHKITKRGQNVTFRCDPISEHNRLYWYRQTLGQGPEFLTYFQNEAQLEKSRLLSDRFSAERPKGSFSTLEIQRTEQGDSAMYLCASSLEGSRANYGYTFGSGTRLTVV.

This clonotype was detected once. This chain connects TRBV15 to TRBJ1-5; 8 bases fit TRBD1. CDR1 LNHNV and CDR2 YYDKDF come from the germline V gene (reference sequence). The trim removed 4 bases at V and 6 bases at J, leaving 8 bases unmatched. There are 15 residues in the CDR3. CDR3 sequence reads: CATSTRQGFRQPQHF. CDR3 coding DNA: TGTGCCACCAGCACAAGACAGGGGTTTCGTCAGCCCCAGCATTTT. Combining the CDR3 with reference TRBV15 and TRBJ1-5 gives the whole variable domain DAMVIQNPRYQVTQFGKPVTLSCSQTLNHNVMYWYQQKSSQAPKLLFHYYDKDFNNEADTPDNFQSRRPNTSFCFLDIRSPGLGDTAMYLCATSTRQGFRQPQHFGDGTRLSIL.

In this sample, this clonotype turned up a few times. The V and J genes are TRBV7-9 and TRBJ1-6, with TRBD1 matching 9 bases. Trimming at V came to 6 bases and at J to 7 bases, leaving 4 bases not matched to a gene. This CDR3 has 14 residues. Germline loops: CDR1 SEHNR, CDR2 FQNEAQ (reference sequence). The CDR3: CASRSGTGNSPLHF. CDR3 DNA: TGTGCCAGCAGATCCGGGACAGGGAATTCACCCCTCCACTTT. The whole variable domain, remainder taken from reference TRBV7-9 and TRBJ1-6, is DTGVSQNPRHKITKRGQNVTFRCDPISEHNRLYWYRQTLGQGPEFLTYFQNEAQLEKSRLLSDRFSAERPKGSFSTLEIQRTEQGDSAMYLCASRSGTGNSPLHFGNGTRLTVT.

With respect to this clonotype: A single base separates this from a much larger clone, so it may be a read error. The chain combines TRBV7-8 with TRBJ2-1, with 11 bases matching TRBD1. Germline-derived CDR1 and CDR2 are SGHVS and FQNEAQ. The CDR3 totals 15 residues. This CDR3 reads CVSHTRDRGANEQFF. The CDR3 nucleotides read TGTGTCAGCCACACCCGGGACAGGGGGGCCAATGAGCAGTTCTTC.

The chain carries TRBV19 and TRBJ1-1; D might be TRBD1 (6 bases). Germline-derived CDR1 and CDR2 are LNHDA and SQIVND (reference sequence). Trimming stripped 1 base from V and 7 bases from J, with 13 bases between. The CDR3 contains 14 residues. CDR3 amino acids: CASSIGAGESEAFF. The CDR3 nucleotides are TGTGCCAGTAGTATAGGGGCAGGGGAGAGTGAAGCTTTCTTT.

Of note for this clonotype: Given a much more abundant clone one base away, this may be a read error. J is TRBJ2-3 and V is TRBV5-1, with 9 positions matching TRBD2. The CDR3 is 17 residues long. The germline V gene has CDR1 SGHRS and CDR2 YFSETQ. V lost 10 bases to trimming and J lost 4 bases; unmatched junction nucleotides: 19. The CDR3 loop reads CACLRSGGGASADTQYF. DNA of the CDR3: TGCGCCTGCCTACGTTCGGGCGGGGGGGCCAGCGCAGATACGCAGTATTTT. The whole variable domain, filled in from reference TRBV5-1 and TRBJ2-3, reads KAGVTQTPRYLIKTRGQQVTLSCSPISGHRSVSWYQQTPGQGLQFLFEYFSETQRNKGNFPGRFSGRQFSNSRSEMNVSTLELGDSALYLCACLRSGGGASADTQYFGPGTRLTVL.

Of note for this clonotype: At one of its ends the junction is not consistent with the germline gene, which may arise from a read error. The chain employs TRBV5-1 and TRBJ1-5; 7 bases fit TRBD1. The CDR3 contains 15 residues. CDR1 is SGHRS and CDR2 is YFSETQ in the germline V gene. The CDR3 DNA sequence: TGTGCCAGCAGCCCGCAGACAGGGAAGAGGCAGCCCCAGCATTTT. This encodes CASSPQTGKRQPQHF.

In its sample, this clonotype was seen many times. This chain connects TRBV5-1 to TRBJ2-5; either TRBD1 or TRBD2 may fit D (5 bases each). This CDR3 region has 14 residues. V shed 0 bases and J shed 1 base, with 7 bases lying between them. Germline CDR1 SGHRS, CDR2 YFSETQ. CDR3 region: CASSLGGVQETQYF. The CDR3 coding sequence is TGCGCCAGCAGCTTGGGAGGGGTCCAAGAGACCCAGTACTTC.

This clonotype was recorded at least ten times. The chain is built from TRBV7-2 and TRBJ2-1; TRBD2 might be the D (6 bases). Germline CDR1 and CDR2: SGHTA and FQGNSA. The CDR3 covers 15 residues. Deletions cut 3 bases from V and 7 bases from J, with 16 bases between. Here the CDR3 DNA reads TGTGCCAGCAGCTTGTACGGGACGGAGGGTAATGAGCAGTTCTTC. Protein sequence: CASSLYGTEGNEQFF.